Below, 27 T cell receptor beta chains from the same sample are listed, as sequenced in a study of T cell changes during pregnancy in multiple sclerosis (dated by TCRdb to between 2019 and 2020). Library method: the immunoSEQ multiplex PCR assay. The clones in this table, taken by TCRdb from immuneACCESS, are in-frame only. Not every clone is retained; where verified, under half of the shortfall comes from an unresolved V gene, and the cause of the rest is unknown. The sample contains about 61,000 clones, 75% to 90% of them found a single time. Approximately 0.91% of the sample rests with the top ten. The sequencing here drew on peripheral blood, taken in the first trimester of pregnancy. These receptors were obtained from a female donor in good health, enrolled as a control in a pregnancy study.

This clone was counted once. V gene TRBV7-2 combines with J gene TRBJ2-7, with TRBD2 matching over 8 bases. V shed 6 bases, J shed 2 bases, and the junction held 6 bases outside the gene matches. Per germline, CDR1 SGHTA and CDR2 FQGNSA. The CDR3 sequence is 14 residues long. CDR3 protein: CASSGAGGPYEQYF. The CDR3 nucleotides read TGTGCCAGCAGTGGGGCGGGGGGCCCCTACGAGCAGTACTTC.

The chain employs TRBV10-3 and TRBJ1-5; TRBD1 agrees at 9 bases. The germline CDR1 and CDR2 sequences are ENHRY and SYGVKD. There are 18 residues in the CDR3. V lost 3 bases to trimming and J lost 3 bases; unmatched junction nucleotides: 12. CDR3 amino acids: CAISDPRTGVVNNQPQHF. CDR3 bases: TGTGCCATCAGTGATCCCCGGACAGGGGTTGTCAACAATCAGCCCCAGCATTTT.

This chain joins TRBV9 and TRBJ2-5; D is uncertain. Trimming took 4 bases from V and 5 from J, leaving 9 bases between them. Per germline, CDR1 SGDLS and CDR2 YYNGEE. The CDR3 covers 12 residues. CDR3 amino acids: CASSSIEETQYF. The DNA for the CDR3 is TGTGCCAGCAGCTCAATAGAGGAGACCCAGTACTTC.

About this clone itself: Additional DNA sequences in this sample encode the identical CDR3. The V and J genes are TRBV4-2 and TRBJ2-7; D unresolved. V lost 0 bases to trimming and J lost 4 bases, with 7 bases between them. This CDR3 has 13 amino acids. Germline values: CDR1 LGHNA, CDR2 YNFKEQ. The CDR3 loop reads CASSQDRSYEQYF. In DNA, the CDR3 is TGTGCCAGCAGCCAAGACCGGTCATACGAGCAGTACTTC.

This clone was detected only a few times. The rearrangement uses TRBV19 and TRBJ1-6; D remains ambiguous. V lost 3 bases to trimming and J lost 7 bases, with 7 bases between them. In germline, CDR1 is LNHDA, CDR2 SQIVND (reference sequence). The CDR3 spans 13 residues. CDR3 residues: CASSMRGNSPLHF. The CDR3 nucleotides read TGTGCCAGTAGTATGAGAGGAAATTCACCCCTCCACTTT.

The chain combines TRBV6-5 with TRBJ1-1; D is uncertain. Germline CDR1 is MNHEY and CDR2 is SVGAGI. The V end lost 4 bases, the J end lost 5 bases, and 8 bases lay between the germline ends. This CDR3 comprises 12 residues. The CDR3 loop is CASSSVGTEAFF. CDR3 nucleotide sequence: TGTGCCAGCAGTTCGGTCGGGACTGAAGCTTTCTTT.

The chain combines TRBV7-2 with TRBJ2-2; weak D call: TRBD2 (5 bases). Germline V lookup: CDR1 SGHTA, CDR2 FQGNSA. There are 15 residues in the CDR3. V was trimmed by 1 base and J by 7 bases, leaving 13 bases between them. The DNA for the CDR3 is TGTGCCAGCAGCTTAGTTCTAAGGGCGGGCGGGGAGCTGTTTTTT. It specifies CASSLVLRAGGELFF.

The chain's CDR3 is CASSLAGQKETQYF. DNA of the CDR3: TGCGCCAGCAGCTTGGCTGGGCAGAAAGAGACCCAGTACTTC. The chain carries TRBV5-1 and TRBJ2-5, with D uncertain. CDR1 SGHRS and CDR2 YFSETQ come from the germline V gene. The CDR3 is made up of 14 amino acids. Trimming took 0 bases from V and 3 from J, leaving 9 bases between them.

The chain combines TRBV27 with TRBJ2-7; D might be TRBD1 (6 bases). V dropped 6 bases and J dropped 4 bases, with 13 bases sitting between them. The CDR3 has 13 residues. Germline CDR1 reads MNHEY; CDR2 reads SMNVEV (reference sequence). The chain's CDR3 is CASRPGHRYEQYF. In DNA, the CDR3 is TGTGCCAGCAGACCGGGACATCGGTACGAGCAGTACTTC.

The V and J genes are TRBV9 and TRBJ2-7; TRBD1 matches at 8 bases. CDR3 length: 15 residues. Per the germline V gene, CDR1 is SGDLS and CDR2 is YYNGEE. Trimming cost V 0 bases and J 2 bases; bases outside gene matches: 4. The CDR3 DNA reads as TGTGCCAGCAGCGTAGGACCGGACAGGGCCTACGAGCAGTACTTC. Its protein is CASSVGPDRAYEQYF.

Here the CDR3 DNA reads TGTGCCAGCAGGGCACAGGAACCAAATTCACCCCTCCACTTT. This sequence encodes CASRAQEPNSPLHF. The chain joins TRBV6-5 to TRBJ1-6, with TRBD1 as a possible D gene (5 bases). Per the germline V gene, CDR1 is MNHEY and CDR2 is SVGAGI. The CDR3 totals 14 residues. V was trimmed by 6 bases and J by 7 bases, leaving 13 bases between them.

This sequence joins TRBV27 and TRBJ1-2; TRBD1 might be the D (5 bases). Trimming shortened V by 5 bases and J by 11 bases, and 18 bases separated the two germline ends. The CDR3 is 13 amino acids. Germline V gives CDR1 MNHEY, CDR2 SMNVEV (reference sequence). CDR3 DNA sequence: TGTGCCAGCAGTCCTGGGGCCCCACCCAAGTACACCTTC. Amino acid sequence: CASSPGAPPKYTF.

The J gene is TRBJ1-1, the V gene TRBV6-1; weak D call: TRBD1 (6 bases). The CDR3 is 15 residues long. V was pared by 9 bases and J by 2 bases, with 19 bases between. From germline, CDR1 is MNHNS and CDR2 SASEGT. CDR3 amino acids: CASSRHEGVNTEAFF. The CDR3 region has the DNA TGTGCCAGTTCTCGACACGAGGGGGTTAACACTGAAGCTTTCTTT.

This clone turned up a few times. The rearrangement uses TRBV6-5 and TRBJ1-5; no firm D call. This CDR3 spans 16 amino acids. Trimming removed 4 bases at V and 2 bases at J, with 15 bases between. Germline assignment: CDR1 MNHEY and CDR2 SVGAGI. This CDR3 is CASSSIPPAGNQPQHF. The CDR3 DNA sequence: TGTGCCAGCAGTTCGATCCCACCGGCGGGCAATCAGCCCCAGCATTTT.

The rearrangement uses TRBV5-6 and TRBJ2-1; D perhaps matches TRBD1 (6 bases). Trimming stripped 2 bases from V and 7 bases from J, with 13 bases between. Germline V CDR1 and CDR2: SGHDT, YYEEEE. This CDR3 has 14 amino acids. The chain's CDR3 is CASSLVGAFNEQFF. CDR3 nucleotides: TGTGCCAGCAGCTTAGTGGGGGCGTTTAATGAGCAGTTCTTC.

This sequence joins TRBV6-6 and TRBJ1-1; no firm D call. Germline V gives CDR1 MNHNY, CDR2 SVGAGI (reference sequence). This CDR3 comprises 16 residues. V lost 2 bases and J lost 5, with 18 bases in between. This CDR3 is CASSYPPLEPLTEAFF. CDR3 DNA sequence: TGTGCCAGCAGTTACCCCCCGTTAGAGCCCTTGACTGAAGCTTTCTTT.

The V call is TRBV19, the J call TRBJ2-7, with 8 bases aligning to TRBD2. V was pared by 7 bases and J by 4 bases, with 9 bases of the junction left unmatched. Germline loops: CDR1 LNHDA, CDR2 SQIVND (reference sequence). The CDR3 spans 14 residues. CDR3 DNA sequence: TGTGCCAGTAAACCAGCGGGGGAAGTTTACGAGCAGTACTTC. This gives the protein CASKPAGEVYEQYF.

The rearrangement joins TRBV27 to TRBJ1-2; 10 bases line up with TRBD1. This CDR3 contains 15 residues. The germline CDR1 and CDR2 sequences are MNHEY and SMNVEV (reference sequence). V was pared by 6 bases and J by 4 bases, with 8 bases of the junction left unmatched. As DNA, the CDR3 is TGTGCCAGCAGCCCCCGGGACAGGGGCTCCTATGGCTACACCTTC. It yields the protein CASSPRDRGSYGYTF.

The chain joins TRBV23-1 to TRBJ2-7, with D possibly being TRBD1 (6 bases). TRBV23-1 is filed as an ORF, its function uncertain. Trimming took off 2 bases at V and 5 bases at J, with 13 bases between the two ends. This CDR3 comprises 14 residues. The CDR3 region is CASSQTGRGNEQYF. As DNA, the CDR3 is TGCGCCAGCAGTCAAACCGGCAGGGGTAACGAGCAGTACTTC.

The table lists this clone with a few counts. The chain couples TRBV5-1 to TRBJ2-3; TRBD1 is a possible D gene (6 bases). This CDR3 has 14 residues. V lost 0 bases, J lost 3 bases, and 8 bases lay in between. Germline V gene data show CDR1 as SGHRS and CDR2 as YFSETQ. This CDR3 is CASSLVQGTDTQYF. The CDR3 DNA sequence: TGCGCCAGCAGCTTGGTCCAGGGGACAGATACGCAGTATTTT.

The table lists this clone with a few counts. The J gene is TRBJ2-1, the V gene TRBV9, with 7 bases matching TRBD1. This CDR3 region has 15 residues. Germline V lookup: CDR1 SGDLS, CDR2 YYNGEE. Trimming removed 6 bases from V and 7 bases from J; junction bases left unmatched: 13. CDR3 region: CASTTEGDRWNEQFF. For the CDR3, the DNA is TGTGCCAGCACCACCGAGGGGGACAGATGGAATGAGCAGTTCTTC. The full variable domain, with the rest looked up from reference TRBV9 and TRBJ2-1, is DSGVTQTPKHLITATGQRVTLRCSPRSGDLSVYWYQQSLDQGLQFLIQYYNGEERAKGNILERFSAQQFPDLHSELNLSSLELGDSALYFCASTTEGDRWNEQFFGPGTRLTVL.

The chain has TRBV4-2 and TRBJ2-1, with D perhaps TRBD1 (5 bases). V lost 1 base to trimming and J lost 10 bases, with 5 bases between them. Germline assignment: CDR1 LGHNA and CDR2 YNFKEQ. This CDR3 spans 11 amino acids. As DNA, the CDR3 is TGTGCCAGCAGCCAAGGACAGGAGCAGTTCTTC. This gives the protein CASSQGQEQFF.

The CDR3 DNA sequence: TGTGCCAGCAGTGAACAGGGTACGGGGGTGGGTCAGCCCCAGCATTTT. Amino acids: CASSEQGTGVGQPQHF. V is TRBV2 and J is TRBJ1-5, with D possibly TRBD1 on 5 matching bases. The CDR3 runs to 16 residues. V was pared by 2 bases and J by 6 bases, with 17 bases between. Germline CDR1 reads SNHLY; CDR2 reads FYNNEI.

V gene TRBV10-3 combines with J gene TRBJ2-1; 7 positions agree with TRBD2. The CDR3 extends over 15 amino acids. With V trimmed by 0 bases and J by 5 bases, 4 bases remained unmatched. Looked up from germline, CDR1 is ENHRY and CDR2 is SYGVKD. CDR3 sequence reads: CAISESWGGNNEQFF. CDR3 DNA: TGTGCCATCAGTGAGTCTTGGGGGGGGAACAATGAGCAGTTCTTC.

This clone turned up a few times. The chain uses TRBV4-3 and TRBJ2-6, with 7 bases fitting TRBD1. V lost 0 bases and J lost 2; bases outside the gene matches: 1. This CDR3 is 16 amino acids long. Germline V lookup: CDR1 LGHNA, CDR2 YSLEER. CDR3 in amino acids: CASSQDQGAGANVLTF. As DNA, the CDR3 is TGCGCCAGCAGCCAAGATCAGGGGGCTGGGGCCAACGTCCTGACTTTC.

The V gene is TRBV5-1, the J gene TRBJ2-3, with 7 bases lining up with TRBD1. Germline V gene data show CDR1 as SGHRS and CDR2 as YFSETQ. Trimming removed 4 bases from V and 0 bases from J; junction bases left unmatched: 5. There are 15 residues in the CDR3. The CDR3 sequence is CASSGGQPSTDTQYF. The DNA of the CDR3 is TGCGCCAGCAGCGGGGGACAGCCAAGCACAGATACGCAGTATTTT.

The chain uses TRBV19 and TRBJ2-1; 14 bases agree with TRBD2. Germline loops: CDR1 LNHDA, CDR2 SQIVND (reference sequence). Germline trimming cut 3 bases from V and 7 bases from J; bases unmatched to any gene: 17. The CDR3 spans 20 residues. In DNA, the CDR3 is TGTGCCAGTAGTATCGAGAGGACTAGCGGGGGGCCCCTTCGTGGGAATGAGCAGTTCTTC. Translated, it gives CASSIERTSGGPLRGNEQFF.